Below, 17 T cell receptor beta chains from the same sample are listed, as sequenced in a study of blood T cell repertoires in COVID-19. Sequencing was performed with immunoSEQ multiplex PCR; in TCRdb, only in-frame clones are kept and a portion is missing. Of under 200,000 clones listed, 70% to 90% are singletons. Sequenced: peripheral blood. The receptors originated from a woman of 80 years or more in a cohort sampled during active or convalescent COVID-19.

J is TRBJ2-7 and V is TRBV7-9; 10 bases align to TRBD2. V lost 3 bases, J lost 0 bases, and 2 bases stayed unmatched. Germline V gene lookup returns CDR1 SEHNR and CDR2 FQNEAQ (reference sequence). The length of the CDR3 is 15 residues. For the CDR3, the DNA is TGTGCCAGCAGCTTCCCTAGCGGGGGCTCCTACGAGCAGTACTTC. Encoded protein: CASSFPSGGSYEQYF.

The CDR3 coding sequence is TGTGCCAGCAGGAGGGACGGGACAGCAAGCTCCTACGAGCAGTACGTC. Protein product: CASRRDGTASSYEQYV. V usage is TRBV2 and J usage is TRBJ2-7; 7 bases line up with TRBD1. The CDR3 runs to 16 residues. The trim removed 6 bases at V and 0 bases at J, leaving 11 bases unmatched. Germline V gene lookup returns CDR1 SNHLY and CDR2 FYNNEI.

This chain links TRBV19 with TRBJ2-2, with 10 bases identical to TRBD1. The germline V gene has CDR1 LNHDA and CDR2 SQIVND (reference sequence). V lost 7 bases and J lost 3; bases outside the gene matches: 5. The CDR3 is 15 amino acids. In DNA, the CDR3 is TGTGCCAGTACCCGGACAGGGGGGTACACCGGGGAGCTGTTTTTT. Protein product: CASTRTGGYTGELFF.

J is TRBJ2-1 and V is TRBV5-5; 7 bases map to TRBD1. This CDR3 comprises 15 residues. The junction had 0 bases not matched to a gene; V was cut back by 0 bases and J by 0 bases. Germline V gives CDR1 SGHKS, CDR2 YYEKEE (reference sequence). Here the CDR3 DNA reads TGTGCCAGCAGCTTGGACAGGGGCTCCTACAATGAGCAGTTCTTC. Its translation is CASSLDRGSYNEQFF.

The gene calls are TRBV10-1 and TRBJ1-1; D call uncertain. CDR3 length equals 18 residues. Germline CDR1 and CDR2: WNHNN and SYGVQD (reference sequence). The germline V and J ends were trimmed by 0 bases and 5 bases, with 22 bases remaining between them. Here the CDR3 DNA reads TGCGCCAGCAGTGAGTCGACTGGACTGACGGCAAGGAGGACTGAAGCTTTCTTT. Amino acid sequence: CASSESTGLTARRTEAFF.

The rearrangement joins TRBV12-3 or TRBV12-4 to TRBJ2-5; D possibly corresponds to TRBD1 (5 bases). Trimming left V 5 bases short and J 1 base short, with 8 bases between. This CDR3 has 13 residues. The CDR3 bases are TGTGCCAGCAGTCTACAGGTCCAAGAGACCCAGTACTTC. Translating it yields CASSLQVQETQYF.

V usage is TRBV19 and J usage is TRBJ1-2; D unresolved. The CDR3 is made up of 13 amino acids. Trimming took 3 bases from V and 4 from J, leaving 9 bases between them. In germline, CDR1 is LNHDA, CDR2 SQIVND (reference sequence). CDR3 loop: CASSIETFYGYTF. CDR3 in DNA: TGTGCCAGTAGTATCGAGACTTTCTATGGCTACACCTTC. The full variable domain, in which reference TRBV19 and TRBJ1-2 provide the parts outside the CDR3, is DGGITQSPKYLFRKEGQNVTLSCEQNLNHDAMYWYRQDPGQGLRLIYYSQIVNDFQKGDIAEGYSVSREKKESFPLTVTSAQKNPTAFYLCASSIETFYGYTFGSGTRLTVV.

This chain links TRBV7-9 with TRBJ2-1; the D gene is possibly TRBD1 (5 bases). V lost 5 bases and J 6 bases, leaving 20 bases between the germline ends. Germline CDR1 reads SEHNR; CDR2 reads FQNEAQ (reference sequence). The CDR3 has 16 residues. This CDR3 reads CASSPAIRVTANEQFF. Written as DNA, the CDR3 is TGTGCCAGCAGCCCAGCGATCAGGGTTACGGCCAATGAGCAGTTCTTC.

The genes are TRBV2 and TRBJ1-5; TRBD1 aligns across 7 bases. The CDR3 is made up of 15 amino acids. The junction had 7 bases not matched to a gene; V was cut back by 5 bases and J by 3 bases. CDR1 SNHLY and CDR2 FYNNEI come from the germline V gene. CDR3 protein: CASSRQGITNQPQHF. The CDR3 coding sequence is TGTGCCAGCAGTCGACAGGGAATCACCAATCAGCCCCAGCATTTT.

V and J are TRBV5-4 and TRBJ2-4; 8 bases line up with TRBD2. The J segment lost 3 bases and the V segment lost 1 base, leaving 6 bases of the junction unmatched. This CDR3 has 16 residues. CDR1 and CDR2 from the germline V gene are SGHNT and YYREEE (reference sequence). In DNA form, the CDR3 reads TGTGCCAGCAGCTTGCGGACCGGGGGGGACAAAAACATTCAGTACTTC. Translating it yields CASSLRTGGDKNIQYF.

V and J are TRBV6-5 and TRBJ2-3; tentative D call: TRBD2 (5 bases). CDR3 size: 16 residues. With 0 bases removed from V and 1 base from J, the gap between germline ends came to 11 bases. Germline CDR1 and CDR2: MNHEY and SVGAGI. The CDR3 DNA reads TGTGCCAGCAGTTACTCTCCGGGAAGGGGCACAGATACGCAGTATTTT. Amino acid sequence: CASSYSPGRGTDTQYF.

This clone came up once. V is TRBV3-1 (or the pseudogene TRBV3-2) and J is TRBJ1-1; 8 bases line up with TRBD1. Germline V gives CDR1 LGHDT, CDR2 YNNKEL (reference sequence). J was trimmed by 1 base and V by 1 base; bases with no gene match: 5. This CDR3 spans 16 amino acids. The CDR3 is CASSQGPGGWNTEAFF. Written as DNA, the CDR3 is TGTGCCAGCAGCCAAGGTCCAGGGGGCTGGAACACTGAAGCTTTCTTT.

This clone was detected only once. The chain couples TRBV15 to TRBJ2-4; maybe TRBD1 (7 bases). Trimming cost V 3 bases and J 8 bases, with 17 bases left between them. Germline V gene lookup returns CDR1 LNHNV and CDR2 YYDKDF (reference sequence). This CDR3 comprises 15 residues. CDR3 loop: CATSRGDREVDIQYF. The CDR3 nucleotides read TGTGCCACCAGCAGGGGAGACAGGGAGGTTGACATTCAGTACTTC.

This rearrangement joins TRBV27 to TRBJ1-6; 9 bases are a match to TRBD1. This CDR3 contains 17 residues. Germline CDR1 and CDR2: MNHEY and SMNVEV (reference sequence). The J segment lost 0 bases and the V segment lost 3 bases, leaving 3 bases of the junction unmatched. As DNA, the CDR3 is TGTGCCAGCAGTTTTGGGACAGGGAGCTCCTATAATTCACCCCTCCACTTT. Residues: CASSFGTGSSYNSPLHF.

V gene TRBV27 combines with J gene TRBJ1-6; 9 bases line up with TRBD1. Germline V gene lookup returns CDR1 MNHEY and CDR2 SMNVEV (reference sequence). Trimming took 3 bases from V and 7 from J; bases not matched to a gene: 10. CDR3 length equals 17 residues. The CDR3 region is CASSFAGDRAGNSPLHF. The CDR3 nucleotides are TGTGCCAGCAGTTTCGCCGGGGACAGGGCAGGCAATTCACCCCTCCACTTT.

The chain joins TRBV7-9 to TRBJ1-1, with D possibly TRBD1 on 5 matching bases. The length of the CDR3 is 13 residues. Trimming left V 5 bases short and J 3 bases short, with 10 bases between. Germline loops: CDR1 SEHNR, CDR2 FQNEAQ (reference sequence). The CDR3: CASSGRADTEAFF. The DNA of the CDR3 is TGTGCCAGCAGCGGCAGGGCGGACACTGAAGCTTTCTTT.

The chain is built from TRBV18 and TRBJ1-1; the D gene is possibly TRBD1 (6 bases). Germline CDR1 reads KGHSH; CDR2 reads LQKENI. The CDR3 is 12 amino acids. The V end lost 7 bases, the J end lost 8 bases, and 14 bases lay between the germline ends. CDR3 DNA: TGTGCCAGCTATTCCGCCGGGACAGAAGCTTTCTTT. Amino acid sequence: CASYSAGTEAFF.